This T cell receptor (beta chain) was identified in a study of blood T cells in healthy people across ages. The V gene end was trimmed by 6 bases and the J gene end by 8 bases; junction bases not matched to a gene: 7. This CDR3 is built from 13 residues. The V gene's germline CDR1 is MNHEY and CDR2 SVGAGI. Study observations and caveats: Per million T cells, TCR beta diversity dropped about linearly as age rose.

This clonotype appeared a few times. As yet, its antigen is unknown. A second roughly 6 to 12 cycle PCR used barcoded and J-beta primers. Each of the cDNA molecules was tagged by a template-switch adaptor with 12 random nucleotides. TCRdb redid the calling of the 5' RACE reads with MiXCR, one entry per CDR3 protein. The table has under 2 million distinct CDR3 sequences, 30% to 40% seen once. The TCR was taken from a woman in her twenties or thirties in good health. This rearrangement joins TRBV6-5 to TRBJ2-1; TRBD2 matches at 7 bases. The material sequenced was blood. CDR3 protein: CASSTSVLDEQFF. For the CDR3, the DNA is TGTGCCAGCAGCACTAGCGTTTTGGATGAGCAGTTCTTC.